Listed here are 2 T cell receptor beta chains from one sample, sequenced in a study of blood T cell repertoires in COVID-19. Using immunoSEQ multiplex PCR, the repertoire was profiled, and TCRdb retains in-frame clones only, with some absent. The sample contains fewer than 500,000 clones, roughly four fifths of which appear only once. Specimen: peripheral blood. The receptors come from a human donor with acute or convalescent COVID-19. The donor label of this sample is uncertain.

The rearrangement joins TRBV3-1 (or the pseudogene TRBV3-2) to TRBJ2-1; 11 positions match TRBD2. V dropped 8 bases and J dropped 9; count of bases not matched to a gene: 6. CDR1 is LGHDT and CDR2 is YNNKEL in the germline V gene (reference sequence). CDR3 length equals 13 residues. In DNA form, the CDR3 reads TGTGCCAGCCGACTAGCGGGGAGAGGTGAGCAGTTCTTC. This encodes CASRLAGRGEQFF.

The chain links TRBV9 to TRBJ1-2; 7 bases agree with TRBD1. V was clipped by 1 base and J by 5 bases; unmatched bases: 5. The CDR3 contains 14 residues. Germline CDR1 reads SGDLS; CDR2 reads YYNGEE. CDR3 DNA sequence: TGTGCCAGCAGCGTATCTCCGGGACAGTATGGCTACACCTTC. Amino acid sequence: CASSVSPGQYGYTF.